The rows below give T cell receptor beta chains drawn from one sample of a study of T cell changes during pregnancy in multiple sclerosis. The method was immunoSEQ multiplex PCR; TCRdb's version includes in-frame clones alone and lacks a portion of them. Seen here are about 70,000 clones, approximately 94% observed once, and the top ten hold approximately 1%. Sample: peripheral blood, taken in the third trimester of pregnancy. Receptors originate from a female donor with multiple sclerosis, enrolled in a pregnancy study. The CDR3 runs from the conserved cysteine through the conserved F or W.

TRBV7-2	14	TRBJ2-7	CASSLAGGSYEQYF
TRBV7-9	18	TRBJ1-1	CASIFLKKQGALGTEAFF
TRBV19	14	TRBJ2-7	CASSSPGESYEQYF
TRBV6-5	15	TRBJ2-7	CASSYSTRRDYEQYF
TRBV27	16	TRBJ2-1	CASSPVVGTGSDEQFF
TRBV28	14	TRBJ1-3	CASSSPTAPDTIYF
TRBV7-7	13	TRBJ2-7	CASSFTQAYEQYF
TRBV6-4	13	TRBJ1-5	CASSEEDRQPQHF
TRBV10-1	16	TRBJ2-2	CASSDNLLASTGELFF
TRBV6-1	13	TRBJ1-2	CASFREATYGYTF
TRBV2	12	TRBJ2-7	CASSELMGRLYF
TRBV18	15	TRBJ2-7	CASSRMGQGGDEQYF
TRBV13	16	TRBJ1-3	CASSLAPGSSGNTIYF
TRBV7-2	14	TRBJ2-4	CASSSTGTNLIQYF
TRBV2	14	TRBJ1-1	CASQRFMMNTEAFF
TRBV27	13	TRBJ2-7	CASSLFPTSERYF
TRBV2	15	TRBJ2-3	CASRLLAGKMDTQYF
TRBV18	13	TRBJ2-1	CASSPMSYNEQFF
TRBV9	14	TRBJ2-7	CASSPAGGFHEQYF
TRBV30	13	TRBJ2-3	CACRGVGRDTQYF
TRBV10-1	15	TRBJ1-5	CASSESWGDDQPQHF
TRBV28	15	TRBJ1-4	CASSSPGQFGEKLFF
TRBV7-9	14	TRBJ1-1	CASSLTESVTEAFF
TRBV4-1	14	TRBJ1-2	CASSQVTGMVGYTF
TRBV19	16	TRBJ2-2	CASSIVLAGGTGELFF
TRBV6-5	15	TRBJ2-7	CASRPTGTSGNEQYF
TRBV13	15	TRBJ1-2	CASSSADNLNYGYTF
TRBV6-6	14	TRBJ1-1	CASSYSGENTEAFF
TRBV27	14	TRBJ2-5	CASSWGEARETQYF
TRBV19	15	TRBJ2-3	CASRLAGELKDTQYF
TRBV18	15	TRBJ1-1	CASSPRTGSSTEAFF
TRBV7-9	19	TRBJ2-3	CASSFFASGNTRSTDTQYF
TRBV4-2	15	TRBJ2-1	CASSQVLAGYNEQFF
TRBV7-9	15	TRBJ2-7	CASSLLAGGPYEQYF
TRBV2	15	TRBJ2-2	CASIYGTAFTGELFF
TRBV28	14	TRBJ2-3	CASSGGGRTDTQYF
TRBV7-9	16	TRBJ2-1	CASSPRLAGTYNEQFF
TRBV2	16	TRBJ1-4	CASKSEQLPTNEKLFF
TRBV4-3	14	TRBJ1-1	CASSQEEGTTEAFF
TRBV10-1	14	TRBJ1-5	CASSEGGINQPQHF
TRBV5-1	15	TRBJ1-6	CASSLEVVTDSPLHF
TRBV19	14	TRBJ2-5	CASSKGAGRETQYF
TRBV9	15	TRBJ1-5	CASSVEDRGHQPQHF
TRBV2	16	TRBJ1-1	CASSPQGGGLNTEAFF
TRBV18	16	TRBJ1-1	CASSPGQGRANTEAFF
TRBV5-4	16	TRBJ2-2	CASSLGRGRDTGELFF
TRBV4-2	15	TRBJ2-7	CASSQETSGSYEQYF
TRBV28	13	TRBJ2-2	CATTSGATGELFF
TRBV18	15	TRBJ2-1	CASSRTGGWDNEQFF
TRBV5-1	14	TRBJ1-4	CASSPQGFNEKLFF
TRBV18	14	TRBJ2-2	CASSPPYLEGELFF